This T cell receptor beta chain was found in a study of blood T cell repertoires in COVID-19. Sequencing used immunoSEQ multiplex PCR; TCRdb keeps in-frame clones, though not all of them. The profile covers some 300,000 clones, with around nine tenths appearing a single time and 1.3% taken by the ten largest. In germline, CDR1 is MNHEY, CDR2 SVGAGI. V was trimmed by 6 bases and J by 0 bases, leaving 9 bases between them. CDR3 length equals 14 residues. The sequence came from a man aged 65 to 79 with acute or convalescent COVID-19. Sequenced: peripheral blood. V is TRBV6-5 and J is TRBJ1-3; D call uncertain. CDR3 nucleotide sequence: TGTGCCAGCAGGGGAGGAAGCTCTGGAAACACCATATATTTT. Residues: CASRGGSSGNTIYF.